The rows below give T cell receptor beta chains drawn from one sample of a study of blood T cell repertoires in COVID-19. TCRdb's copy holds only in-frame clones and misses some; the assay was immunoSEQ multiplex PCR. The sample has about 140,000 clones, approximately 84% seen once. Sequencing was performed on PBMCs or T cells enriched from blood (not recorded which). The origin of the receptors is a woman aged 45-65 years with acute COVID-19. The CDR3 runs from the conserved cysteine through the conserved F or W. D genes are given only for firm matches. Clone size, where shown, is once, few, many, or a class for clones that have expanded.

TRBJ2-3 15 TRBD1 - TRBV7-3 CASSQGTGPTDTQYF TGTGCCAGCAGCCAAGGGACAGGGCCCACAGATACGCAGTATTTT
TRBJ2-1 15 TRBD2 - TRBV30 CAWSSGTSVYNEQFF TGTGCCTGGAGTTCTGGGACTAGCGTTTACAATGAGCAGTTCTTC
TRBJ2-3 16 TRBD2 - TRBV27 CASSLRLAGSTDTQYF TGTGCCAGCAGTTTAAGGTTAGCGGGAAGCACAGATACGCAGTATTTT
TRBJ2-5 16 TRBD2 once TRBV6-2/TRBV6-3 CASSSSSGGYQETQYF TGTGCCAGCAGTTCTTCTAGCGGGGGTTACCAAGAGACCCAGTACTTC
TRBJ2-1 17 - - TRBV5-4 CASSLGGRGGSYNEQFF TGTGCCAGCAGCTTGGGGGGTCGTGGAGGCAGCTACAATGAGCAGTTCTTC
TRBJ2-2 17 TRBD1 - TRBV7-3 CASSLGPLRTGREELFF TGTGCCAGCAGCTTGGGGCCCCTACGGACAGGGCGGGAGGAGCTGTTTTTT
TRBJ1-6 16 TRBD1 - TRBV30 CAWSATGTPSNSPLHF TGTGCCTGGAGTGCGACAGGGACCCCCTCCAATTCACCCCTCCACTTT
TRBJ2-3 15 TRBD1 - TRBV2 CASSGQGAPGDTQYF TGTGCCAGCAGTGGACAGGGGGCTCCAGGGGATACGCAGTATTTT
TRBJ1-1 15 - - TRBV5-1 CASSPGGPYLNEAFF TGCGCCAGCAGCCCCGGGGGGCCCTACTTGAATGAAGCTTTCTTT
TRBJ2-7 14 TRBD1 - TRBV4-3 CASSHRQGDYEQYF TGCGCCAGCAGCCATCGACAGGGGGACTACGAGCAGTACTTC
TRBJ2-1 17 TRBD2 - TRBV14 CASSRPGLAGSYNEQFF TGTGCCAGCAGCCGCCCGGGACTAGCGGGTTCCTACAATGAGCAGTTCTTC
TRBJ2-7 12 - - TRBV29-1 CSVVLPPDEQYF TGCAGCGTTGTTCTCCCCCCGGACGAGCAGTACTTC
TRBJ2-7 15 - once TRBV7-9 CASSLGSWAPYEQYF TGTGCCAGCAGCTTAGGTAGTTGGGCTCCCTACGAGCAGTACTTC
TRBJ2-1 14 - few TRBV29-1 CSAPLKGDYNEQFF TGCAGCGCCCCCCTGAAGGGGGATTACAATGAGCAGTTCTTC
TRBJ2-7 16 TRBD1 - TRBV5-1 CASSLGGTVSSYEQYF TGCGCCAGCAGCTTGGGGGGGACAGTTTCTTCCTACGAGCAGTACTTC
TRBJ2-1 14 TRBD1 - TRBV4-1 CASSQETGGYEQFF TGCGCCAGCAGCCAAGAGACAGGGGGGTATGAGCAGTTCTTC
TRBJ1-1 14 TRBD1 - TRBV5-4 CASSQGGGNTEAFF TGTGCCAGCAGCCAAGGGGGCGGGAACACTGAAGCTTTCTTT
TRBJ2-7 15 TRBD2 - TRBV11-2 CASSSTSGSPDAQYF TGTGCCAGCAGCTCGACTAGCGGTTCACCCGACGCGCAGTACTTC
TRBJ2-5 16 - - TRBV29-1 CSVDVTGYITQETQYF TGCAGCGTTGACGTTACAGGGTACATCACTCAAGAGACCCAGTACTTC
TRBJ2-5 15 TRBD2 - TRBV7-3 CASSLEGLARETQYF TGTGCCAGCAGCTTAGAGGGACTAGCAAGAGAGACCCAGTACTTC
TRBJ2-3 12 - - TRBV7-3 CASSPQGDTQYF TGTGCCAGCAGCCCACAGGGAGATACGCAGTATTTT
TRBJ1-4 17 - - TRBV4-3 CASSQDRTVLANEKLFF TGCGCCAGCAGCCAAGATCGGACAGTTCTGGCTAATGAAAAACTGTTTTTT
TRBJ2-7 15 TRBD1 - TRBV27 CASSSGQGPSKGQYF TGTGCCAGCAGTTCGGGACAGGGCCCTTCTAAAGGGCAGTACTTC
TRBJ2-3 16 - - TRBV21-1 CASNLRRGGNADTQYF TGTGCCAGCAACCTCCGCCGAGGAGGGAACGCAGATACGCAGTATTTT
TRBJ1-4 16 TRBD1 - TRBV5-4 CASTKDRGARNEKLFF TGTGCCAGCACCAAAGACAGGGGGGCCCGTAATGAAAAACTGTTTTTT
TRBJ2-1 17 TRBD2 - TRBV7-2 CASSPRGSSGISNEQFF TGTGCCAGCAGCCCCCGAGGGAGTAGCGGGATCTCTAATGAGCAGTTCTTC
TRBJ2-7 17 TRBD2 once TRBV3-1/TRBV3-2 CASSQGHGGSGSHEQYF TGTGCCAGCAGCCAAGGACATGGGGGTAGCGGGAGTCACGAGCAGTACTTC
TRBJ2-7 12 - - TRBV11-2 CASSQDRYEQYF TGTGCCAGCAGCCAAGACAGATACGAGCAGTACTTC
TRBJ1-2 16 - - TRBV21-1 CASSKSIERPLYGYTF TGTGCCAGCAGCAAAAGTATCGAGCGGCCTCTCTATGGCTACACCTTC
TRBJ2-1 13 TRBD2 - TRBV3-1/TRBV3-2 CASSPAGVDEQFF TGTGCCAGCAGCCCAGCGGGAGTCGATGAGCAGTTCTTC
TRBJ2-5 14 - - TRBV7-9 CASSSTERRETQYF TGTGCCAGCAGCTCCACAGAGCGGCGTGAGACCCAGTACTTC
TRBJ2-2 15 - - TRBV28 CASSFGSSHDGELFF TGTGCCAGCAGTTTTGGTAGTTCTCACGACGGGGAGCTGTTTTTT
TRBJ2-3 15 - - TRBV6-4 CASSEGGGSTDTQYF TGTGCCAGCAGCGAAGGCGGGGGCTCCACAGATACGCAGTATTTT
TRBJ2-7 13 - - TRBV12-5 CASGYWRGYEQYF TGTGCTAGTGGTTACTGGCGGGGCTACGAGCAGTACTTC
TRBJ2-2 17 TRBD2 - TRBV19 CASSTIKGSGRHGELFF TGTGCCAGTAGCACCATAAAAGGGAGCGGGAGGCACGGGGAGCTGTTTTTT
TRBJ2-5 13 - - TRBV11-2 CASSLDGSGAQYF TGTGCCAGCAGCTTAGATGGGTCAGGGGCCCAGTACTTC
TRBJ1-1 13 TRBD1 - TRBV3-1/TRBV3-2 CASSLDRGLLAFF TGTGCCAGCAGCCTTGACAGGGGTCTTTTAGCTTTCTTT